The 27 T cell receptor beta chains presented below share a single source sample, sequenced in a study of response to subunit inactivated influenza vaccine. TCRdb re-derived calls from the RT-PCR reads in MiXCR, one entry per CDR3 protein. The table has a few hundred thousand distinct CDR3 sequences, about 11% seen once. This sample was also put to use in a study of T cells expressing NK-cell markers. That publication notes: 5'RACE template switching with UMIs produced the TCR beta cDNA.

Here the sequenced sample was PBMCs from blood, taken on the day of vaccination. The receptor source for this set is a man aged 45 to 65 who received an inactivated influenza vaccine.

This clonotype was seen only a few times. The chain joins TRBV12-3 or TRBV12-4 to TRBJ1-5; 8 positions match TRBD1. This CDR3 has 14 residues. J gave up 2 bases and V 4 bases, and 1 base lay outside the gene matches. CDR3 residues: CASSWTGRNQPQHF. CDR3 coding DNA: TGTGCCAGCAGTTGGACAGGGCGCAATCAGCCCCAGCATTTT.

This clonotype has only a few counts. The V gene is TRBV12-3 or TRBV12-4, the J gene TRBJ2-3, with 7 bases aligning to TRBD1. V lost 2 bases to trimming and J lost 4 bases; unmatched junction nucleotides: 3. The CDR3 loop spans 14 amino acids. CDR3 bases: TGTGCCAGCAGTTTAACAGGGGATCCAGATACGCAGTATTTT. It codes for CASSLTGDPDTQYF.

This clonotype has just a few counts. This chain joins TRBV29-1 and TRBJ1-1, with D possibly TRBD1 on 5 matching bases. CDR1 is SQVTM and CDR2 is ANQGSEA in the germline V gene. The ends were cut back, 6 bases at V and 1 base at J, with 12 bases in the middle. The CDR3 extends over 13 amino acids. The CDR3 spells CSVAHTGNTEAFF. As DNA, the CDR3 is TGCAGCGTAGCACATACAGGGAACACTGAAGCTTTCTTT.

This sequence joins TRBV19 and TRBJ2-5; D not certain. The germline V gene encodes CDR1 LNHDA and CDR2 SQIVND (reference sequence). The CDR3 contains 13 residues. V was cut by 6 bases and J by 4 bases, with 12 bases left in between. The CDR3 DNA reads as TGTGCCAGTAGGGGGTTCACGGGAGAGACCCAGTACTTC. This sequence encodes CASRGFTGETQYF.

This clonotype was counted at least ten times. This rearrangement joins TRBV29-1 to TRBJ1-3, with 7 bases lining up with TRBD1. V was clipped by 6 bases and J by 0 bases; unmatched bases: 5. The germline V gene has CDR1 SQVTM and CDR2 ANQGSEA. This CDR3 region has 14 residues. The CDR3 is CSVLQGTSGNTIYF. The CDR3 coding sequence is TGCAGCGTCCTACAGGGGACCTCTGGAAACACCATATATTTT.

J is TRBJ2-1 and V is TRBV6-2 or TRBV6-3; D remains unclear. Trimming pared 2 bases from V and 10 bases from J, leaving 6 bases between. The CDR3 is 11 amino acids. Germline CDR1 is MNHEY and CDR2 is SVGEGT. DNA for the CDR3: TGTGCCAGCAGTTACGTCGGGGAGCAGTTCTTC. This translates into CASSYVGEQFF.

This chain uses TRBV5-1 with TRBJ2-2; TRBD1 might be the D (6 bases). This CDR3 has 14 amino acids. Trimming left V 2 bases short and J 8 bases short, with 13 bases between. Per the germline V gene, CDR1 is SGHRS and CDR2 is YFSETQ. The CDR3 spells CASSLNQGPGELFF. CDR3 nucleotides: TGCGCCAGCAGCTTAAATCAGGGGCCGGGGGAGCTGTTTTTT.

This clonotype was seen only a few times. The chain has TRBV7-3 and TRBJ2-1; a possible D gene is TRBD1 (5 bases). This CDR3 comprises 15 residues. Germline V CDR1 and CDR2: SGHTA, FQGTGA. Deletions cut 1 base from V and 2 bases from J, with 9 bases between. As DNA, the CDR3 is TGTGCCAGCAGCTTAAACGCAGGGACCTACAATGAGCAGTTCTTC. This sequence encodes CASSLNAGTYNEQFF. The complete variable domain, with remaining parts taken from reference TRBV7-3 and TRBJ2-1, reads GAGVSQTPSNKVTEKGKYVELRCDPISGHTALYWYRQSLGQGPEFLIYFQGTGAADDSGLPNDRFFAVRPEGSVSTLKIQRTERGDSAVYLCASSLNAGTYNEQFFGPGTRLTVL.

This clonotype was detected ten times or more. The J gene is TRBJ2-4, the V gene TRBV12-3 or TRBV12-4; TRBD2 aligns across 9 bases. This CDR3 is 15 amino acids long. The junction had 4 bases not matched to a gene; V was cut back by 6 bases and J by 1 base. Here the CDR3 DNA reads TGTGCCAGCAGCTACAGCGGGAGGGCCAAAAACATTCAGTACTTC. Its translation: CASSYSGRAKNIQYF.

The chain combines TRBV20-1 with TRBJ2-3; no definite D call. CDR1 is DFQATT, CDR2 SNEGSKA, per germline (reference sequence). The CDR3 runs 13 residues. The V end lost 4 bases, the J end lost 2 bases, and 10 bases lay between the germline ends. CDR3 amino acids: CSAMWGFTDTQYF. CDR3 DNA sequence: TGCAGTGCTATGTGGGGATTCACAGATACGCAGTATTTT.

This clonotype was seen at least ten times. The chain joins TRBV18 to TRBJ1-3; tentatively, D is TRBD1 (5 bases). Germline V gives CDR1 KGHSH, CDR2 LQKENI. CDR3 length: 15 amino acids. Trimming removed 6 bases at V and 3 bases at J, with 15 bases between. CDR3 bases: TGTGCCAGCTCCCCTGACAGCTCCATTGGAAACACCATATATTTT. Protein product: CASSPDSSIGNTIYF.

This clonotype was picked up a small number of times. The rearrangement links TRBV7-2 to TRBJ1-2; D is unclear. Trimming took 2 bases from V and 0 from J, leaving 10 bases between them. Germline lookup yields CDR1 SGHTA and CDR2 FQGNSA. The CDR3 length is 15 residues. The CDR3 DNA is TGTGCCAGCAGCTTATGGGCAGATGCTAACTATGGCTACACCTTC. It codes for CASSLWADANYGYTF.

The chain combines TRBV3-1 with TRBJ1-6; tentatively, D is TRBD1 (6 bases). Germline V gives CDR1 LGHDT, CDR2 YNNKEL (reference sequence). V was cut by 6 bases and J by 7 bases, with 19 bases left in between. This CDR3 is built from 16 residues. The CDR3 spells CASSRQEEVLNSPLHF. CDR3 bases: TGTGCCAGCAGTCGACAGGAAGAGGTCCTCAATTCACCCCTCCACTTT. The complete variable domain, with remaining parts taken from reference TRBV3-1 and TRBJ1-6, reads DTAVSQTPKYLVTQMGNDKSIKCEQNLGHDTMYWYKQDSKKFLKIMFSYNNKELIINETVPNRFSPKSPDKAHLNLHINSLELGDSAVYFCASSRQEEVLNSPLHFGNGTRLTVT.

The rearrangement joins TRBV28 to TRBJ1-1; TRBD1 matches 7 bases. CDR3 size: 14 residues. Germline CDR1 is MDHEN and CDR2 is SYDVKM. Trimming at V came to 5 bases and at J to 4 bases, leaving 7 bases not matched to a gene. Written as DNA, the CDR3 is TGTGCCAGCAGTGGAGAGACAGGGCTCACTGAAGCTTTCTTT. Translated: CASSGETGLTEAFF.

This clonotype has more than one count but fewer than ten. The chain couples TRBV10-3 to TRBJ2-2; D not resolved. The germline V gene has CDR1 ENHRY and CDR2 SYGVKD. The CDR3 is made up of 14 amino acids. Trimming removed 2 bases at V and 0 bases at J, with 4 bases between. The CDR3 DNA reads TGTGCCATCAGTGAGGCTTCGAACACCGGGGAGCTGTTTTTT. This sequence encodes CAISEASNTGELFF.

This clonotype has a handful of counts. The J gene is TRBJ2-7, the V gene TRBV11-2; the D gene is possibly TRBD1 (6 bases). The germline V gene has CDR1 SGHAT and CDR2 FQNNGV. The CDR3 sequence is 14 residues long. Trimming stripped 6 bases from V and 2 bases from J, with 14 bases between. In nucleotides, the CDR3 is TGTGCCAGCAGTTCCTCACAGGGTCCCTACGAGCAGTACTTC. The encoded protein is CASSSSQGPYEQYF. Full variable domain (remainder filled in from reference TRBV11-2 and TRBJ2-7): EAGVAQSPRYKIIEKRQSVAFWCNPISGHATLYWYQQILGQGPKLLIQFQNNGVVDDSQLPKDRFSAERLKGVDSTLKIQPAKLEDSAVYLCASSSSQGPYEQYFGPGTRLTVT.

The genes are TRBV29-1 and TRBJ2-1; 13 nucleotides align to TRBD2. This CDR3 has 14 residues. The germline V gene encodes CDR1 SQVTM and CDR2 ANQGSEA. Trimming at V came to 5 bases and at J to 5 bases, leaving 3 bases not matched to a gene. The CDR3 region has the DNA TGCAGCGTTTTAGGGACTAGCGGGGACAATGAGCAGTTCTTC. It encodes CSVLGTSGDNEQFF.

This clonotype was seen a handful of times. This sequence joins TRBV20-1 and TRBJ1-6; 10 nucleotides line up with TRBD1. This CDR3 is 14 amino acids long. Germline lookup yields CDR1 DFQATT and CDR2 SNEGSKA (reference sequence). V lost 4 bases and J lost 9; bases outside the gene matches: 6. CDR3 sequence: CSATPGQGRSPLHF. CDR3 nucleotide sequence: TGCAGTGCTACACCGGGACAGGGGCGTTCACCCCTCCACTTT.

V is TRBV5-6 and J is TRBJ2-7; no definite D call. Germline-derived CDR1 and CDR2 are SGHDT and YYEEEE. This CDR3 region has 14 residues. The germline V and J ends were trimmed by 3 bases and 0 bases, with 10 bases remaining between them. DNA for the CDR3: TGTGCCAGCAGCTGGTCGACTGGCTCCTACGAGCAGTACTTC. Encoded protein: CASSWSTGSYEQYF.

The chain has TRBV25-1 and TRBJ2-3, with TRBD1 identical over 8 bases. The junction had 9 bases not matched to a gene; V was cut back by 1 base and J by 6 bases. The CDR3 has 16 residues. The germline V gene has CDR1 MGHDK and CDR2 SYGVNS. For the CDR3, the DNA is TGTGCCAGCAGTGAATCTTCTGGGCAGGGGGCGGATACGCAGTATTTT. Protein: CASSESSGQGADTQYF.

The table lists this clonotype with a few counts. The J gene is TRBJ2-4, the V gene TRBV12-3 or TRBV12-4; D gene unclear. The ends were cut back, 8 bases at V and 3 bases at J, with 14 bases in the middle. The CDR3 totals 14 residues. The CDR3 is CASELAGGKNIQYF. DNA of the CDR3: TGTGCCAGCGAGTTGGCAGGCGGCAAAAACATTCAGTACTTC.

This rearrangement joins TRBV4-3 to TRBJ2-7, with D possibly matching TRBD1 (6 bases). This CDR3 contains 15 residues. Germline V gene lookup returns CDR1 LGHNA and CDR2 YSLEER. The germline V and J ends were trimmed by 3 bases and 5 bases, with 17 bases remaining between them. The DNA for the CDR3 is TGCGCCAGCAGCCAGAGCGACAGGATGCACAACGAGCAGTACTTC. Protein: CASSQSDRMHNEQYF.

The rearrangement links TRBV3-1 to TRBJ2-3, with D hard to call. The CDR3 consists of 14 residues. Germline-derived CDR1 and CDR2 are LGHDT and YNNKEL (reference sequence). V was clipped by 7 bases and J by 2 bases, with 13 bases between them. This CDR3 reads CASTSRNVTDTQYF. In DNA, the CDR3 is TGTGCCAGCACCTCCCGGAACGTCACAGATACGCAGTATTTT.

A few counts support this clonotype. V and J are TRBV6-5 and TRBJ1-3; D remains ambiguous. Trimming removed 0 bases from V and 4 bases from J, with 7 bases in between. The CDR3 covers 14 residues. Per germline, CDR1 MNHEY and CDR2 SVGAGI. CDR3 DNA: TGTGCCAGCAGTTACTCGTCCACCGGAAACACCATATATTTT. Its protein is CASSYSSTGNTIYF.

This clonotype was detected a few times. The J gene is TRBJ2-2, the V gene TRBV5-4; D gene unclear. The V gene's germline CDR1 is SGHNT and CDR2 YYREEE (reference sequence). Trimming stripped 4 bases from V and 1 base from J, with 11 bases between. The CDR3 has 15 residues. The CDR3 DNA is TGTGCCAGCAGCCCGACCACCATGAACACCGGGGAGCTGTTTTTT. Its protein is CASSPTTMNTGELFF.

The chain combines TRBV29-1 with TRBJ2-7; D gene uncertain. Between the trimmed V and J ends, which lost 6 bases and 5 bases, there was a span of 8 bases. CDR1 and CDR2 from the germline V gene are SQVTM and ANQGSEA. CDR3 length: 10 amino acids. CDR3 nucleotides: TGCAGCGTAGCCTCTAACGAGCAGTACTTC. Translation gives CSVASNEQYF.

There are many counts of this clonotype. The chain uses TRBV28 and TRBJ2-2; tentatively, D is TRBD1 (5 bases). Trimming pared 5 bases from V and 2 bases from J, leaving 15 bases between. This CDR3 region has 16 residues. Looked up from germline, CDR1 is MDHEN and CDR2 is SYDVKM. In DNA, the CDR3 is TGTGCCAGCAGTGCCCCTCTAGGACATAACACCGGGGAGCTGTTTTTT. Amino acid sequence: CASSAPLGHNTGELFF.